The 7 T cell receptor beta chains listed next were all sequenced from one sample in a study of cytomegalovirus exposure and HLA in healthy donors. PCR used 60 Vbeta primers and 13 Jbeta primers. The table came from immunoSEQ multiplex PCR; TCRdb's copy has only in-frame clones and leaves some out. The sample holds over 130,000 clones, roughly three quarters seen once. Sequenced material: PBMCs. These receptor sequences come from a human donor in good health.

V gene TRBV7-2 combines with J gene TRBJ2-1; 10 bases line up with TRBD2. J was trimmed by 9 bases and V by 5 bases; bases with no gene match: 4. The CDR3 consists of 13 residues. The germline V gene has CDR1 SGHTA and CDR2 FQGNSA. CDR3 nucleotide sequence: TGTGCCAGCAGCCCTATAGCGGGAGGTGAGCAGTTCTTC. It translates to CASSPIAGGEQFF. Variable domain in full (rest from reference TRBV7-2 and TRBJ2-1): GAGVSQSPSNKVTEKGKDVELRCDPISGHTALYWYRQSLGQGLEFLIYFQGNSAPDKSGLPSDRFSAERTGGSVSTLTIQRTQQEDSAVYLCASSPIAGGEQFFGPGTRLTVL.

The CDR3 DNA reads TGTGCCAGCAGCCAAGATCCCCAAACAGGAACGTATAATTCACCCCTCCACTTT. It translates to CASSQDPQTGTYNSPLHF. The V call is TRBV4-2, the J call TRBJ1-6; TRBD1 might be the D (5 bases). The germline CDR1 and CDR2 sequences are LGHNA and YNFKEQ. Trimming removed 0 bases at V and 4 bases at J, with 16 bases between. There are 18 residues in the CDR3.

J is TRBJ2-3 and V is TRBV9; a weak D match, TRBD2 (7 bases). The V end was cut by 4 bases, the J end by 3 bases, with 15 bases between. This CDR3 contains 15 residues. The V gene's germline CDR1 is SGDLS and CDR2 YYNGEE. The CDR3, as DNA: TGTGCCAGCAGCCGAGGGGGGGCCGGGACAGATACGCAGTATTTT. Protein sequence: CASSRGGAGTDTQYF.

The rearrangement joins TRBV19 to TRBJ2-2; the D gene is possibly TRBD2 (6 bases). Germline V gene lookup returns CDR1 LNHDA and CDR2 SQIVND (reference sequence). V was pared by 5 bases and J by 1 base, with 8 bases between. The CDR3 consists of 14 residues. The CDR3 protein is CASSLEGNTGELFF. CDR3 sequence (DNA): TGTGCCAGTAGTTTGGAGGGGAACACCGGGGAGCTGTTTTTT.

Of note for this clone: Germline and junction disagree at one end, which may indicate a read error. This CDR3 reads CSSSNEQGERYDNEQFF. In DNA, the CDR3 is TGTTCCAGCAGCAACGAACAGGGGGAACGTTACGACAATGAGCAGTTCTTC. The chain couples TRBV7-9 to TRBJ2-1; 8 positions match TRBD1. The CDR3 is made up of 17 amino acids. Germline values: CDR1 SEHNR, CDR2 FQNEAQ (reference sequence).

The chain joins TRBV27 to TRBJ1-5; possible D gene TRBD1, 5 bases. Trimming pared 6 bases from V and 1 base from J, leaving 13 bases between. Germline lookup yields CDR1 MNHEY and CDR2 SMNVEV (reference sequence). CDR3 length: 15 amino acids. The CDR3 sequence: CASSWGGLSNQPQHF. The CDR3 DNA follows: TGTGCCAGCAGCTGGGGGGGATTGAGCAATCAGCCCCAGCATTTT.

This chain links TRBV6-6 with TRBJ1-2; the match to TRBD1 covers 8 bases. V gave up 5 bases and J gave up 6 bases; unmatched junction bases: 5. Looked up from germline, CDR1 is MNHNY and CDR2 is SVGAGI (reference sequence). This CDR3 spans 13 amino acids. For the CDR3, the DNA is TGTGCCAGCAGTCACGGGACAGGCAATGGCTACACCTTC. It encodes CASSHGTGNGYTF.